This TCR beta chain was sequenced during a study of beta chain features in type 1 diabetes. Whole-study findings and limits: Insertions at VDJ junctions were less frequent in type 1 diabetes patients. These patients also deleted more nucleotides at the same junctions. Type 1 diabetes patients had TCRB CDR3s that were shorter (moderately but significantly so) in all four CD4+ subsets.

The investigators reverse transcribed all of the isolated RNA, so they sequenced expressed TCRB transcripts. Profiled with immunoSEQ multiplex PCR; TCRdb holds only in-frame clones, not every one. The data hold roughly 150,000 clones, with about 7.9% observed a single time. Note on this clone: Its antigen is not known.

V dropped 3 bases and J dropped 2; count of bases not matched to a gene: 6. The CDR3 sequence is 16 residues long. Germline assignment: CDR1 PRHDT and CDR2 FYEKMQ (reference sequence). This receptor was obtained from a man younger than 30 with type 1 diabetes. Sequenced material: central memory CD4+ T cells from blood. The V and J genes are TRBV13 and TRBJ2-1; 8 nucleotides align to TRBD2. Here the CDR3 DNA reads TGTGCCAGCAGCTTCTTAGCGGGACACACCTACAATGAGCAGTTCTTC. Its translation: CASSFLAGHTYNEQFF. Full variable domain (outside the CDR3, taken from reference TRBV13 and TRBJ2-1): AAGVIQSPRHLIKEKRETATLKCYPIPRHDTVYWYQQGPGQDPQFLISFYEKMQSDKGSIPDRFSAQQFSDYHSELNMSSLELGDSALYFCASSFLAGHTYNEQFFGPGTRLTVL.